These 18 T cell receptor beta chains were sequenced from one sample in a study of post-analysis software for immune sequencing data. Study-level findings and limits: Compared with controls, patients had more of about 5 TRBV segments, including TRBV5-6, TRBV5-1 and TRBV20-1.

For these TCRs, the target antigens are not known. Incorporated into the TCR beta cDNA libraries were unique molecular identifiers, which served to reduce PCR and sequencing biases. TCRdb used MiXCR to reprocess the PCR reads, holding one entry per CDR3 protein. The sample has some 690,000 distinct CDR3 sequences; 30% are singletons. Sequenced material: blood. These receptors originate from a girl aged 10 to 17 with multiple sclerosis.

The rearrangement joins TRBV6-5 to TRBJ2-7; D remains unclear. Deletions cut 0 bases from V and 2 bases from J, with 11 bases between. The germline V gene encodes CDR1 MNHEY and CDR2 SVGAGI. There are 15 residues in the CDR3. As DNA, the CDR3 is TGTGCCAGCAGTTACTCGTCAGCGACCACCTACGAGCAGTACTTC. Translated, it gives CASSYSSATTYEQYF.

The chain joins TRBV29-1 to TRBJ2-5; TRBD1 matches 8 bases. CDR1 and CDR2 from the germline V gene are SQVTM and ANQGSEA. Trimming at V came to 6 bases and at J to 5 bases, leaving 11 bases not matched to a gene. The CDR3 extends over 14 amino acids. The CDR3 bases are TGCAGCGTCGACCTCAGGGGGCTCGGGGAGACCCAGTACTTC. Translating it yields CSVDLRGLGETQYF.

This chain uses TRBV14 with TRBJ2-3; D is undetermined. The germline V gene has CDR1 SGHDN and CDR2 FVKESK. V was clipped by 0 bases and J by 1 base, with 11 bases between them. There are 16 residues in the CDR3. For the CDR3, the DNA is TGTGCCAGCAGCCAAGACGGTGGGGTTGGCACAGATACGCAGTATTTT. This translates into CASSQDGGVGTDTQYF.

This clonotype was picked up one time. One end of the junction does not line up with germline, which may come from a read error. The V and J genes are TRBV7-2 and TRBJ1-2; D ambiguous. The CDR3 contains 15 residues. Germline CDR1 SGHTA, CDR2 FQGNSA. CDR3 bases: TGTGCCAGCAGATTAGACCGGTCCACTAACTATGGCTACACCTTC. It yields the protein CASRLDRSTNYGYTF.

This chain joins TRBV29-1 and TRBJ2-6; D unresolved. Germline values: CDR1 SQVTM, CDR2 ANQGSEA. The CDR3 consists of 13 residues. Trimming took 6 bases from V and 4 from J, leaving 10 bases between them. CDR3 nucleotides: TGCAGCGTGAGAAGTACAGGGGCCAACGTCCTGACTTTC. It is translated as CSVRSTGANVLTF.

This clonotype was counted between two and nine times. CDR3 nucleotides: TGTGCCAGCAGCCCAGGCGGGGGGAGGTCCTATAATTCACCCCTCCACTTT. The encoded protein is CASSPGGGRSYNSPLHF. The chain couples TRBV7-9 to TRBJ1-6; tentative D call: TRBD1 (5 bases). CDR1 SEHNR and CDR2 FQNEAQ come from the germline V gene (reference sequence). V lost 5 bases and J lost 1, with 15 bases in between. This CDR3 has 17 amino acids.

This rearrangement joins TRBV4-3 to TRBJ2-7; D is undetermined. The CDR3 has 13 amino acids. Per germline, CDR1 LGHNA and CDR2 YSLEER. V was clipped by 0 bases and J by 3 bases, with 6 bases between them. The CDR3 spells CASSQDRHYEQYF. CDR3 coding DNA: TGCGCCAGCAGCCAAGATCGGCACTACGAGCAGTACTTC.

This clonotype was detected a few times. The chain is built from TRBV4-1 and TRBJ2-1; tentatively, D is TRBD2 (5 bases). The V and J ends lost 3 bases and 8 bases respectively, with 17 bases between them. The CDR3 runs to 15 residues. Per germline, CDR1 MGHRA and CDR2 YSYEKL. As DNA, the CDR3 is TGCGCCAGCAGCCAGCCCGGGAATCCTGGACATGAGCAGTTCTTC. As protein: CASSQPGNPGHEQFF.

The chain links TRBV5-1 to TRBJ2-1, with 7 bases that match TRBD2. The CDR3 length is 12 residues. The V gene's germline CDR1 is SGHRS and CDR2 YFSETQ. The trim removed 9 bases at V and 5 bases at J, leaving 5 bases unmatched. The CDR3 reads CATRRGNNEQFF. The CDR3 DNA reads TGCGCCACCCGGCGGGGGAACAATGAGCAGTTCTTC.

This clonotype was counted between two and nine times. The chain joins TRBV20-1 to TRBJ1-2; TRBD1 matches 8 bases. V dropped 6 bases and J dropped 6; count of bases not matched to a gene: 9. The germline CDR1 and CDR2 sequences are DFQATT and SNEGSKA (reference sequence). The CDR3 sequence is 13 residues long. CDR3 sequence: CSAQGQDFHGYTF. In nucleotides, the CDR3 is TGCAGTGCCCAGGGACAGGATTTCCATGGCTACACCTTC.

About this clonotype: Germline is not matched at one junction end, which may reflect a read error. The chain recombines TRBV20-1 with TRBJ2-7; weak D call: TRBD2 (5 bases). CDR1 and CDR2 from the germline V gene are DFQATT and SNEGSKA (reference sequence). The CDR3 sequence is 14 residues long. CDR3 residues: CSTRGLSSSYEQYF. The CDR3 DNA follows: TGCAGTACTAGAGGACTTTCTAGCTCCTACGAGCAGTACTTC.

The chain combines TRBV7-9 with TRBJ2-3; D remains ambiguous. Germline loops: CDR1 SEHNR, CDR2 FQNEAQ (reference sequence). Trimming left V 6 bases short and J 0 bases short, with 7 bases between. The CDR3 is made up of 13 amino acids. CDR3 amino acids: CASRYTSTDTQYF. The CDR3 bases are TGTGCCAGCAGGTATACAAGCACAGATACGCAGTATTTT.

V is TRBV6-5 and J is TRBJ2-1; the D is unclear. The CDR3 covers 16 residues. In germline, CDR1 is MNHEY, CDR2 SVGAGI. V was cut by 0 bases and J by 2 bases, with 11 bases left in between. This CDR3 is CASSYSPTTPYNEQFF. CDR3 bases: TGTGCCAGCAGTTACTCCCCCACGACACCCTACAATGAGCAGTTCTTC.

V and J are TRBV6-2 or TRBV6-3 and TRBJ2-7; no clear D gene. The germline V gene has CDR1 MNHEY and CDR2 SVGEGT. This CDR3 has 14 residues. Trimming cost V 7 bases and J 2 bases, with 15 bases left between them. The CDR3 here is CASKRRMSTYEQYF. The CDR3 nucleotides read TGTGCCAGCAAGAGGAGAATGTCTACCTACGAGCAGTACTTC.

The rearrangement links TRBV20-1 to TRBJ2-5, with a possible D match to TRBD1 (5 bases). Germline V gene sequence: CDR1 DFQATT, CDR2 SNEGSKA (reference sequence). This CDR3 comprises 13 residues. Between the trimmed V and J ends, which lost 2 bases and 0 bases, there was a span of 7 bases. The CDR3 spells CSARNRNQETQYF. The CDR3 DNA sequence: TGCAGTGCTAGAAACAGGAACCAAGAGACCCAGTACTTC.

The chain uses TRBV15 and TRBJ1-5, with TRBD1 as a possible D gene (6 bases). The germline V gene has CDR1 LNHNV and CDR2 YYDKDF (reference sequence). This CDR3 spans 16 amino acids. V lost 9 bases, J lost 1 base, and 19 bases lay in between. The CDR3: CATHDYRGGSNQPQHF. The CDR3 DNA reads TGTGCCACGCACGACTATAGGGGGGGGAGCAATCAGCCCCAGCATTTT.

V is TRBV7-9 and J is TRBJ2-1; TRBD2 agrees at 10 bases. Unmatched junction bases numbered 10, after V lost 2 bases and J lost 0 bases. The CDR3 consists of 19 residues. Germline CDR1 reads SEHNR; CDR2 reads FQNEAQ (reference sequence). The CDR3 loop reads CASSLSLAGAMSSYNEQFF. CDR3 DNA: TGTGCCAGCAGCTTATCCCTAGCGGGGGCGATGAGCTCCTACAATGAGCAGTTCTTC.

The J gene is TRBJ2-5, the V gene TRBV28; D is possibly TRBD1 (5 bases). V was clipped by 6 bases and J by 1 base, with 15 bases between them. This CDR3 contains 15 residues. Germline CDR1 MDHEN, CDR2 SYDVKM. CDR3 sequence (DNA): TGTGCCAGCAGCTCCCCTGAGACAGCCCAAGAGACCCAGTACTTC. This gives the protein CASSSPETAQETQYF.